The source of this T cell receptor (beta chain) is a study of cytotoxic CD8 clonotypes in ibrutinib-treated CLL. V shed 4 bases and J 7 bases; nucleotides not matched to a gene: 6. The CDR3 consists of 15 residues. CDR1 is SGDLS and CDR2 is YYNGEE in the germline V gene. Some clones are missing from TCRdb's copy, which holds only in-frame ones; the method was immunoSEQ multiplex PCR. The data contain over 150,000 clones, over 60% of them singletons. The chain is built from TRBV9 and TRBJ2-3, with 13 bases matching TRBD2. The sequences come from PBMCs, collected after 24 months of ibrutinib treatment. The source is a human donor with chronic lymphocytic leukemia. The CDR3 loop reads CASSPGLAGMNTQYF. The CDR3 nucleotides are TGTGCCAGCAGCCCGGGACTAGCGGGAATGAATACGCAGTATTTT.